Shown below are 29 T cell receptor beta chains from a single sample sequenced in a study of CD8+ T cells in alopecia areata. Treatment of the sample: oral pan-JAK inhibitor, 5-10 mg twice daily. Extracted RNA was reverse transcribed into cDNA, the sequencing template. Here immunoSEQ multiplex PCR was the method, and the copy in TCRdb shows in-frame clones only, minus some. Seen here are a few hundred thousand clones, over 40% observed once, and the top ten hold approximately 2.4%. Sequenced material: CD4+ T cells sorted from blood, taken between weeks 36 and 40, from a patient treated with tofacitinib. The receptors here all came from a human donor with alopecia areata.

This clone has just a few counts. The V gene is TRBV6-5, the J gene TRBJ2-4, with D possibly TRBD1 on 5 matching bases. The germline V gene has CDR1 MNHEY and CDR2 SVGAGI. Trimming removed 8 bases at V and 6 bases at J, with 17 bases between. The CDR3 is made up of 14 amino acids. The CDR3 DNA reads as TGTGCCAGCCGCGTAGGGGCACGGGTAAACATTCAGTACTTC. Translation: CASRVGARVNIQYF.

The chain employs TRBV30 and TRBJ1-3, with 7 bases identical to TRBD1. The CDR3 runs 13 residues. V lost 6 bases, J lost 2 bases, and 4 bases stayed unmatched. Germline V gene sequence: CDR1 GTSNPN, CDR2 SVGIG (reference sequence). CDR3 coding DNA: TGTGCCTGTACACAGGGGACTGGAAACACCATATATTTT. As protein: CACTQGTGNTIYF.

The V and J genes are TRBV29-1 and TRBJ2-5; possibly TRBD1 or TRBD2 for D (5 bases each). This CDR3 has 13 residues. The V and J ends lost 5 bases and 5 bases respectively, with 15 bases between them. Germline lookup yields CDR1 SQVTM and CDR2 ANQGSEA. The CDR3 loop reads CSVQTIWGETQYF. The CDR3 DNA follows: TGCAGCGTTCAAACTATATGGGGGGAGACCCAGTACTTC.

Only a few counts were recorded for this clone. The V call is TRBV7-8, the J call TRBJ2-1; 12 bases match TRBD2. CDR3 length: 18 residues. J gave up 7 bases and V 3 bases, and 13 bases lay outside the gene matches. Germline assignment: CDR1 SGHVS and CDR2 FQNEAQ. The CDR3 sequence: CASSLGGVASGRENEQFF. CDR3 nucleotides: TGTGCCAGCAGCTTGGGGGGGGTCGCTAGCGGGAGGGAGAATGAGCAGTTCTTC.

The rearrangement joins TRBV29-1 to TRBJ2-1; 7 nucleotides agree with TRBD2. The CDR3 covers 16 residues. Trimming cost V 6 bases and J 0 bases; bases outside gene matches: 11. The germline V gene encodes CDR1 SQVTM and CDR2 ANQGSEA. CDR3 in amino acids: CSVSSWRESSYNEQFF. DNA for the CDR3: TGCAGCGTCTCAAGCTGGCGGGAGTCCTCCTACAATGAGCAGTTCTTC.

A few counts support this clone. Other DNA sequences in the sample encode the same CDR3. J is TRBJ2-5 and V is TRBV5-1; D uncertain. Germline loops: CDR1 SGHRS, CDR2 YFSETQ. This CDR3 has 14 residues. Between the trimmed V and J ends, which lost 5 bases and 0 bases, there was a span of 11 bases. CDR3 sequence reads: CASSLVADQETQYF. In nucleotides, the CDR3 is TGCGCCAGCAGTCTGGTGGCAGACCAAGAGACCCAGTACTTC.

This clone was seen only a few times. The V and J genes are TRBV29-1 and TRBJ2-6; D uncertain. V was shortened by 4 bases and J by 0 bases, with 7 bases between the two germline ends. In germline, CDR1 is SQVTM, CDR2 ANQGSEA. The CDR3 covers 14 residues. The DNA for the CDR3 is TGCAGCGTTGTCCTGGGCTCTGGGGCCAACGTCCTGACTTTC. Translated: CSVVLGSGANVLTF.

The chain combines TRBV29-1 with TRBJ2-7, with 10 positions matching TRBD1. Germline V gives CDR1 SQVTM, CDR2 ANQGSEA. The CDR3 runs to 14 residues. The ends lost 5 bases at V and 5 bases at J; junction bases unmatched: 9. CDR3 sequence (DNA): TGCAGCGTTAGTCAGGACAGGGGGTCCCACGAGCAGTACTTC. It translates to CSVSQDRGSHEQYF.

The V gene is TRBV29-1, the J gene TRBJ2-3, with D unclear. This CDR3 spans 12 amino acids. The germline V gene has CDR1 SQVTM and CDR2 ANQGSEA. Trimming took off 6 bases at V and 6 bases at J, with 13 bases between the two ends. CDR3 coding DNA: TGCAGCGTCGAGGACCGAGCGGATACGCAGTATTTT. This gives the protein CSVEDRADTQYF.

The chain has TRBV25-1 and TRBJ2-2; no firm D call. Trimming left V 6 bases short and J 1 base short, with 6 bases between. Germline V gene lookup returns CDR1 MGHDK and CDR2 SYGVNS. This CDR3 is 13 amino acids long. The CDR3 coding sequence is TGTGCCAGCAGAACCGGGAACACCGGGGAGCTGTTTTTT. It is translated as CASRTGNTGELFF. The whole variable domain, filled in from reference TRBV25-1 and TRBJ2-2, reads EADIYQTPRYLVIGTGKKITLECSQTMGHDKMYWYQQDPGMELHLIHYSYGVNSTEKGDLSSESTVSRIRTEHFPLTLESARPSHTSQYLCASRTGNTGELFFGEGSRLTVL.

The genes are TRBV18 and TRBJ2-5; 8 nucleotides agree with TRBD2. This CDR3 comprises 15 residues. Germline loops: CDR1 KGHSH, CDR2 LQKENI. J was trimmed by 0 bases and V by 1 base; bases with no gene match: 1. CDR3 loop: CASSPQTSDQETQYF. The CDR3, as DNA: TGTGCCAGCTCACCACAGACTAGCGACCAAGAGACCCAGTACTTC.

This rearrangement joins TRBV5-1 to TRBJ1-5, with unresolved D. The CDR3 is 15 amino acids. Trimming took 0 bases from V and 0 from J, leaving 7 bases between them. CDR1 is SGHRS and CDR2 is YFSETQ in the germline V gene. The CDR3 nucleotides are TGCGCCAGCAGCTTGGCTGTAAATAGCAATCAGCCCCAGCATTTT. Residues: CASSLAVNSNQPQHF.

This chain joins TRBV7-2 and TRBJ1-4; 10 bases fit TRBD1. CDR3 length equals 14 residues. Germline-derived CDR1 and CDR2 are SGHTA and FQGNSA. The V and J ends lost 4 bases and 8 bases, in that order; junction bases with no gene match: 4. The chain's CDR3 is CASSSGTGDEKLFF. The DNA for the CDR3 is TGTGCCAGCAGCTCCGGGACAGGGGACGAAAAACTGTTTTTT.

This chain links TRBV30 with TRBJ2-2, with D perhaps matching TRBD2 (6 bases). The V end was cut by 7 bases, the J end by 4 bases, with 19 bases between. Germline V gives CDR1 GTSNPN, CDR2 SVGIG (reference sequence). CDR3 length equals 15 residues. Here the CDR3 reads CAFSTRGGTTGELFF. The CDR3 coding sequence is TGTGCCTTCTCTACCCGAGGAGGGACCACCGGGGAGCTGTTTTTT.

V gene TRBV4-1 combines with J gene TRBJ2-5; no definite D call. Germline values: CDR1 MGHRA, CDR2 YSYEKL. Deletions cut 0 bases from V and 2 bases from J, with 7 bases between. This CDR3 region has 14 residues. CDR3 coding DNA: TGCGCCAGCAGCCAAGAGGGTAGACAAGAGACCCAGTACTTC. Protein product: CASSQEGRQETQYF.

The chain couples TRBV14 to TRBJ1-1; 7 nucleotides agree with TRBD1. The CDR3 sequence is 15 residues long. Unmatched junction bases numbered 2, after V lost 1 base and J lost 0 bases. CDR1 is SGHDN and CDR2 is FVKESK in the germline V gene. The CDR3 is CASSQGQGLNTEAFF. CDR3 in DNA: TGTGCCAGCAGCCAAGGACAGGGATTGAACACTGAAGCTTTCTTT.

This chain links TRBV30 with TRBJ1-5; tentative D call: TRBD1 (6 bases). CDR1 is GTSNPN and CDR2 is SVGIG in the germline V gene (reference sequence). V gave up 5 bases and J gave up 2 bases, with 10 bases separating them. The CDR3 runs to 13 residues. The CDR3 DNA reads TGTGCCTGGGACGGGGGCGGCAATCAGCCCCAGCATTTT. As protein: CAWDGGGNQPQHF.

The V call is TRBV27, the J call TRBJ2-7; D might be TRBD1 (6 bases). Germline CDR1 MNHEY, CDR2 SMNVEV (reference sequence). V was cut by 6 bases and J by 3 bases, with 18 bases left in between. CDR3 length: 15 amino acids. The CDR3 DNA reads as TGTGCCAGCAGCCCTCCAACAGGGTATGGCTACGAGCAGTACTTC. Translation: CASSPPTGYGYEQYF.

This clone was found a few times. This rearrangement joins TRBV2 to TRBJ2-5; D is ambiguous. The CDR3 extends over 14 amino acids. The V end lost 6 bases, the J end lost 1 base, and 12 bases lay between the germline ends. The germline V gene has CDR1 SNHLY and CDR2 FYNNEI. The CDR3 region is CASSMEFPQETQYF. As DNA, the CDR3 is TGTGCCAGCAGCATGGAGTTCCCCCAAGAGACCCAGTACTTC.

This chain links TRBV27 with TRBJ2-2; no definite D call. Germline V lookup: CDR1 MNHEY, CDR2 SMNVEV (reference sequence). V was clipped by 5 bases and J by 4 bases, with 14 bases between them. The CDR3 is 15 residues long. The CDR3 sequence is CASSHPRASTGELFF. Here the CDR3 DNA reads TGTGCCAGCAGTCACCCCCGGGCGAGCACCGGGGAGCTGTTTTTT.

The V and J genes are TRBV30 and TRBJ2-7; D remains ambiguous. Germline CDR1 reads GTSNPN; CDR2 reads SVGIG (reference sequence). Trimming stripped 5 bases from V and 5 bases from J, with 16 bases between. This CDR3 comprises 13 residues. The CDR3 region is CAWEPHGGNEQYF. The CDR3, as DNA: TGTGCCTGGGAACCTCACGGTGGAAACGAGCAGTACTTC.

The V and J genes are TRBV6-5 and TRBJ2-3; D call uncertain. Germline CDR1 is MNHEY and CDR2 is SVGAGI. This CDR3 is built from 15 residues. Trimming removed 5 bases from V and 4 bases from J, with 16 bases in between. CDR3 in DNA: TGTGCCAGCAGTCAAGGGTTTCACAGCGCAGATACGCAGTATTTT. Its translation: CASSQGFHSADTQYF.

This clone has more than one count but fewer than ten. The rearrangement uses TRBV7-9 and TRBJ2-7; a possible D gene is TRBD2 (5 bases). Germline V lookup: CDR1 SEHNR, CDR2 FQNEAQ (reference sequence). Trimming took 0 bases from V and 3 from J, leaving 24 bases between them. The CDR3 spans 19 residues. CDR3 nucleotide sequence: TGTGCCAGCAGCTTAGCGCTCGGGATTACCTACCTTTCGGGCTACGAGCAGTACTTC. Translating gives CASSLALGITYLSGYEQYF.

In DNA form, the CDR3 reads TGCAGCGTTGACGCAACTAGTACTTCCTACAATGAGCAGTTCTTC. Amino acid sequence: CSVDATSTSYNEQFF. The V and J genes are TRBV29-1 and TRBJ2-1, with D perhaps matching TRBD2 (5 bases). Between the trimmed V and J ends, which lost 3 bases and 1 base, there was a span of 13 bases. Germline assignment: CDR1 SQVTM and CDR2 ANQGSEA. This CDR3 contains 15 residues.

The table lists this clone with a few counts. This sequence joins TRBV11-1 and TRBJ2-6; no clear D. The CDR3 contains 15 residues. Germline CDR1 and CDR2: SGHAT and FQDESV (reference sequence). V was shortened by 5 bases and J by 0 bases, with 8 bases between the two germline ends. This CDR3 is CASSPSRSGANVLTF. CDR3 coding DNA: TGTGCCAGCAGCCCTAGTCGCTCTGGGGCCAACGTCCTGACTTTC. Drawing the rest from reference TRBV11-1 and TRBJ2-6, the complete variable domain is EAEVAQSPRYKITEKSQAVAFWCDPISGHATLYWYRQILGQGPELLVQFQDESVVDDSQLPKDRFSAERLKGVDSTLKIQPAELGDSAMYLCASSPSRSGANVLTFGAGSRLTVL.

This clone occurred once. DNA for the CDR3: TGTGCCAGCAGTAACCCCCCTAGCGGGATTTACAATGAGCAGTTCTTC. The encoded protein is CASSNPPSGIYNEQFF. The chain employs TRBV4-2 and TRBJ2-1; 9 positions agree with TRBD2. Germline V lookup: CDR1 LGHNA, CDR2 YNFKEQ. V trimming: 6 bases; J trimming: 4 bases; junction bases outside the gene matches: 10. This CDR3 region has 16 residues.

The J gene is TRBJ2-7, the V gene TRBV29-1, with D perhaps matching TRBD2 (5 bases). CDR3 length equals 14 residues. Trimming took 5 bases from V and 0 from J, leaving 14 bases between them. The germline gives CDR1 SQVTM, CDR2 ANQGSEA. The CDR3 coding sequence is TGCAGCGTTCGCCTAGCCGCGAGCTCCTACGAGCAGTACTTC. Translated: CSVRLAASSYEQYF.

The chain joins TRBV30 to TRBJ1-3; D not certain. This CDR3 has 15 amino acids. In germline, CDR1 is GTSNPN, CDR2 SVGIG (reference sequence). Trimming took off 1 base at V and 0 bases at J, with 10 bases between the two ends. The CDR3 sequence is CAWSGPGFSGNTIYF. In DNA, the CDR3 is TGTGCCTGGAGTGGGCCTGGGTTCTCTGGAAACACCATATATTTT.

The sample holds a few counts of this clone. The chain combines TRBV29-1 with TRBJ1-5; tentatively, D is TRBD1 (5 bases). The V and J ends lost 4 bases and 2 bases respectively, with 12 bases between them. The germline V gene encodes CDR1 SQVTM and CDR2 ANQGSEA. The CDR3 contains 14 residues. The CDR3 sequence is CSVAPAGGNQPQHF. The CDR3 bases are TGCAGCGTTGCGCCCGCGGGGGGCAATCAGCCCCAGCATTTT.